The 29 T cell receptor beta chains in this list originate from one sample, sequenced in a study of response to subunit inactivated influenza vaccine. TCRdb reanalysed the RT-PCR reads using MiXCR and keeps one entry per CDR3 protein. The table has approximately 520,000 distinct CDR3 sequences, less than 30% seen once. The sequencing used CD4+ T cells sorted from PBMCs, collected approximately 5 days after vaccination. Every receptor here comes from a man aged 45-65 years who received an inactivated influenza vaccine.

The V and J genes are TRBV27 and TRBJ2-3; D uncertain. This CDR3 comprises 12 residues. Germline V CDR1 and CDR2: MNHEY, SMNVEV (reference sequence). Trimming left V 6 bases short and J 4 bases short, with 8 bases between. The CDR3 spells CASSRNSDTQYF. CDR3 DNA sequence: TGTGCCAGCAGCCGGAATTCAGATACGCAGTATTTT.

The chain carries TRBV19 and TRBJ2-7; no definite D call. The CDR3 spans 14 residues. Germline V gene data show CDR1 as LNHDA and CDR2 as SQIVND (reference sequence). The V end was cut by 4 bases, the J end by 2 bases, with 12 bases between. CDR3 bases: TGTGCCAGTAGTAAGACGTGTCAACCCTACGAGCAGTACTTC. This codes for CASSKTCQPYEQYF. Full variable domain (rest looked up from reference TRBV19 and TRBJ2-7): DGGITQSPKYLFRKEGQNVTLSCEQNLNHDAMYWYRQDPGQGLRLIYYSQIVNDFQKGDIAEGYSVSREKKESFPLTVTSAQKNPTAFYLCASSKTCQPYEQYFGPGTRLTVT.

This clonotype was observed a few times. The rearrangement uses TRBV5-1 and TRBJ2-5; TRBD1 matches 7 bases. Germline loops: CDR1 SGHRS, CDR2 YFSETQ. CDR3 size: 14 residues. Unmatched junction bases numbered 7, after V lost 3 bases and J lost 5 bases. The CDR3 DNA is TGCGCCAGCAGCTCGACAGGGATTCGGGAGACCCAGTACTTC. Amino acid sequence: CASSSTGIRETQYF.

V is TRBV2 and J is TRBJ2-3; possibly TRBD1 or TRBD2 for D (6 bases each). The CDR3 spans 14 residues. Germline lookup yields CDR1 SNHLY and CDR2 FYNNEI. V was pared by 9 bases and J by 2 bases, with 15 bases between. The CDR3 bases are TGTGCCAGTTTGAGGGGGGCGATCACAGATACGCAGTATTTT. This translates into CASLRGAITDTQYF.

This clonotype was counted a few times. The CDR3 bases are TGCGCCAGCAGCTTGGGACAGGGGCGAGGTGAAAAACTGTTTTTT. It translates to CASSLGQGRGEKLFF. V and J are TRBV5-1 and TRBJ1-4, with 8 bases identical to TRBD1. CDR1 SGHRS and CDR2 YFSETQ come from the germline V gene. CDR3 length: 15 residues. J was trimmed by 7 bases and V by 0 bases; bases with no gene match: 5.

The table lists this clonotype with many counts. V gene TRBV29-1 combines with J gene TRBJ2-3; D not resolved. CDR3 length equals 11 residues. With 6 bases removed from V and 6 bases from J, the gap between germline ends came to 10 bases. In germline, CDR1 is SQVTM, CDR2 ANQGSEA. In nucleotides, the CDR3 is TGCAGCGTCAGAGCCTCGGATACGCAGTATTTT. The encoded protein is CSVRASDTQYF.

This clonotype was counted at least ten times. The junction shows a germline mismatch at one end, possibly a read error. The chain couples TRBV4-3 to TRBJ2-5; unclear D gene. Germline CDR1 LGHNA, CDR2 YSLEER. This CDR3 region has 13 residues. CDR3 sequence: CASSQDRQETQYF. CDR3 sequence (DNA): TGTGCCAGCAGCCAAGATCGCCAAGAGACCCAGTACTTC.

The V call is TRBV30, the J call TRBJ2-3, with 7 bases aligning to TRBD1. V gave up 5 bases and J gave up 2 bases; unmatched junction bases: 1. Germline-derived CDR1 and CDR2 are GTSNPN and SVGIG (reference sequence). This CDR3 is 12 amino acids long. CDR3 DNA: TGTGCCTGGGACAGGGACACAGATACGCAGTATTTT. Encoded protein: CAWDRDTDTQYF.

As DNA, the CDR3 is TGTGCCAGCAGCACCCCGGACGAGGTTGGGACCCAGTACTTC. It translates to CASSTPDEVGTQYF. V and J are TRBV7-2 and TRBJ2-5; no clear D gene. Per the germline V gene, CDR1 is SGHTA and CDR2 is FQGNSA. The V end lost 5 bases, the J end lost 7 bases, and 17 bases lay between the germline ends. The CDR3 is 14 residues long.

This clonotype was observed many times. CDR3 sequence: CASSLADSNQPQHF. For the CDR3, the DNA is TGTGCCAGCAGTTTAGCGGATAGCAATCAGCCCCAGCATTTT. The chain has TRBV12-3 or TRBV12-4 and TRBJ1-5; the D is unclear. There are 14 residues in the CDR3. The V gene lost 0 bases and the J gene lost 0 bases, with 3 bases spanning the gap.

In its sample, this clonotype was seen a few times. The rearrangement joins TRBV24-1 to TRBJ2-1; 7 bases align to TRBD2. Germline V gene data show CDR1 as KGHDR and CDR2 as SFDVKD. This CDR3 is 19 amino acids long. The V gene end was trimmed by 4 bases and the J gene end by 1 base; junction bases not matched to a gene: 15. The CDR3 sequence is CATSDAAPLAGRSYNEQFF. CDR3 nucleotides: TGTGCCACCAGTGACGCTGCACCCTTAGCGGGCCGATCCTACAATGAGCAGTTCTTC.

This clonotype has a handful of counts. The chain links TRBV30 to TRBJ1-2, with a possible D match to TRBD1 (6 bases). Germline V CDR1 and CDR2: GTSNPN, SVGIG (reference sequence). The CDR3 totals 12 residues. Trimming stripped 5 bases from V and 7 bases from J, with 14 bases between. CDR3 in amino acids: CAWAGAGGGYTF. CDR3 bases: TGTGCCTGGGCGGGGGCCGGAGGTGGCTACACCTTC.

The chain links TRBV20-1 to TRBJ2-3; 7 nucleotides align to TRBD1. Germline CDR1 DFQATT, CDR2 SNEGSKA (reference sequence). This CDR3 contains 14 residues. Trimming removed 1 base from V and 6 bases from J; junction bases left unmatched: 7. The CDR3 region is CSARADPGGDTQYF. DNA of the CDR3: TGCAGTGCTAGAGCGGATCCAGGGGGTGATACGCAGTATTTT.

In DNA, the CDR3 is TGTGCCAGCAGCGAAAGACAGGGGGCGGACGGCTACACCTTC. Translation: CASSERQGADGYTF. The V gene is TRBV9, the J gene TRBJ1-2; 10 bases agree with TRBD1. This CDR3 comprises 14 residues. Trimming at V came to 3 bases and at J to 8 bases, leaving 7 bases not matched to a gene. CDR1 and CDR2 (germline): SGDLS, YYNGEE.

The table lists this clonotype with a few counts. The chain recombines TRBV7-7 with TRBJ2-2; tentatively, D is TRBD1 (6 bases). V lost 5 bases and J 6 bases, leaving 10 bases between the germline ends. The V gene's germline CDR1 is SSHAT and CDR2 FNYEAQ (reference sequence). The CDR3 is 13 amino acids. CDR3 sequence: CASSQDSPGELFF. The CDR3 DNA is TGTGCCAGCAGCCAGGACAGTCCCGGGGAGCTGTTTTTT. Complete variable domain (other parts from reference TRBV7-7 and TRBJ2-2): GAGVSQSPRYKVTKRGQDVTLRCDPISSHATLYWYQQALGQGPEFLTYFNYEAQPDKSGLPSDRFSAERPEGSISTLTIQRTEQRDSAMYRCASSQDSPGELFFGEGSRLTVL.

In its sample, this clonotype was seen a few times. J is TRBJ2-3 and V is TRBV12-3 or TRBV12-4; 11 bases are shared with TRBD1. The CDR3 sequence is 14 residues long. Trimming removed 6 bases from V and 6 bases from J; junction bases left unmatched: 5. CDR3 in DNA: TGTGCCAGCAGCCGAGGACAGGGGGCGGATACGCAGTATTTT. Translation gives CASSRGQGADTQYF.

The J gene is TRBJ2-5, the V gene TRBV20-1, with TRBD1 matching over 8 bases. After removal of 6 bases from V and 1 base from J, the junction contained 10 bases not matched to a gene. There are 15 residues in the CDR3. Germline CDR1 and CDR2: DFQATT and SNEGSKA (reference sequence). Here the CDR3 reads CSATGAGGRQETQYF. In DNA, the CDR3 is TGCAGTGCAACTGGGGCAGGGGGCCGCCAAGAGACCCAGTACTTC.

This chain uses TRBV20-1 with TRBJ2-1; 9 bases are shared with TRBD2. Germline V gene lookup returns CDR1 DFQATT and CDR2 SNEGSKA (reference sequence). The CDR3 contains 16 residues. J lost 0 bases, V lost 2 bases, and 5 bases had no gene match. The CDR3 reads CSARRRGGSSYNEQFF. The CDR3 nucleotides read TGCAGTGCTAGAAGGCGGGGGGGGAGCTCCTACAATGAGCAGTTCTTC.

The rearrangement uses TRBV2 and TRBJ2-7; 7 positions agree with TRBD2. Germline values: CDR1 SNHLY, CDR2 FYNNEI. The CDR3 length is 11 residues. The J segment lost 6 bases and the V segment lost 8 bases, leaving 4 bases of the junction unmatched. The CDR3 DNA reads TGTGCCAGCGGACTAGTCGCCGAGCAGTACTTC. This sequence encodes CASGLVAEQYF.

The rearrangement uses TRBV20-1 and TRBJ2-1, with 9 bases that match TRBD1. Germline lookup yields CDR1 DFQATT and CDR2 SNEGSKA (reference sequence). The CDR3 consists of 12 residues. Germline trimming cut 5 bases from V and 10 bases from J; bases unmatched to any gene: 6. The CDR3 is CSALRDRVEQFF. The DNA for the CDR3 is TGCAGTGCTCTCCGGGACAGGGTGGAGCAGTTCTTC.

The V gene is TRBV3-1, the J gene TRBJ2-1; D might be TRBD1 (6 bases). Germline CDR1 LGHDT, CDR2 YNNKEL (reference sequence). CDR3 size: 15 residues. V was pared by 5 bases and J by 7 bases, with 18 bases between. The CDR3 loop reads CASSGTRGYGNEQFF. CDR3 bases: TGTGCCAGCAGCGGCACCAGGGGATATGGAAATGAGCAGTTCTTC.

This clonotype appeared a few times. CDR3 sequence: CSAPSPGGRRTDTQYF. The CDR3 coding sequence is TGCAGTGCCCCCTCACCGGGTGGGCGCCGCACAGATACGCAGTATTTT. V usage is TRBV20-1 and J usage is TRBJ2-3; D remains ambiguous. V dropped 6 bases and J dropped 1 base, with 20 bases sitting between them. CDR1 is DFQATT and CDR2 is SNEGSKA in the germline V gene (reference sequence). The CDR3 has 16 residues.

This sequence joins TRBV7-7 and TRBJ2-5; TRBD2 matches at 7 bases. With V trimmed by 0 bases and J by 1 base, 2 bases remained unmatched. The CDR3 is 15 residues long. Looked up from germline, CDR1 is SSHAT and CDR2 is FNYEAQ (reference sequence). CDR3 in amino acids: CASSLASGTQETQYF. In DNA, the CDR3 is TGTGCCAGCAGCTTAGCGAGCGGGACCCAAGAGACCCAGTACTTC.

The V gene is TRBV2, the J gene TRBJ2-5; D call uncertain. The CDR3 has 11 amino acids. Trimming pared 6 bases from V and 1 base from J, leaving 3 bases between. CDR1 is SNHLY and CDR2 is FYNNEI in the germline V gene. DNA for the CDR3: TGTGCCAGCAGACCCCAAGAGACCCAGTACTTC. The encoded protein is CASRPQETQYF.

The CDR3 DNA sequence: TGCAGCGTTCACACAGGGGTAGGAGTTCCCGGGGAGCTGTTTTTT. Amino acids: CSVHTGVGVPGELFF. The J gene is TRBJ2-2, the V gene TRBV29-1; 7 nucleotides match TRBD1. Germline assignment: CDR1 SQVTM and CDR2 ANQGSEA. Trimming removed 5 bases from V and 6 bases from J; junction bases left unmatched: 12. The CDR3 is 15 amino acids.

V usage is TRBV20-1 and J usage is TRBJ2-2; D gene uncertain. The CDR3 is made up of 12 amino acids. The germline V gene has CDR1 DFQATT and CDR2 SNEGSKA (reference sequence). The V end was cut by 1 base, the J end by 6 bases, with 6 bases between. The CDR3 loop reads CSARGYSGELFF. CDR3 bases: TGCAGTGCTAGAGGGTATTCCGGGGAGCTGTTTTTT.

This clonotype was observed a handful of times. V gene TRBV24-1 combines with J gene TRBJ2-5; no definite D call. The germline V and J ends were trimmed by 7 bases and 3 bases, with 11 bases remaining between them. Germline-derived CDR1 and CDR2 are KGHDR and SFDVKD. This CDR3 has 13 amino acids. The CDR3 loop is CATRKGGEETQYF. The CDR3 DNA reads as TGTGCCACCAGGAAAGGTGGAGAAGAGACCCAGTACTTC.

The gene calls are TRBV4-2 and TRBJ2-7; 8 bases agree with TRBD2. The CDR3 runs 15 residues. J was trimmed by 1 base and V by 1 base; bases with no gene match: 3. Germline assignment: CDR1 LGHNA and CDR2 YNFKEQ. The chain's CDR3 is CASSQGAGASYEQYF. CDR3 nucleotide sequence: TGTGCCAGCAGCCAAGGAGCGGGGGCTTCCTACGAGCAGTACTTC.

The V call is TRBV20-1, the J call TRBJ2-1, with 14 bases that match TRBD2. The CDR3 runs to 13 residues. The germline gives CDR1 DFQATT, CDR2 SNEGSKA (reference sequence). In DNA form, the CDR3 reads TGCAATCCCGGGACTAGCGGGGGCAATGAGCAGTTCTTC. This translates into CNPGTSGGNEQFF.